These 21 T cell receptor beta chains were all obtained from the same sample, sequenced in a study of cytomegalovirus exposure and HLA in healthy donors. In the PCR, 60 Vbeta and 13 Jbeta primers were used. The table came from immunoSEQ multiplex PCR; TCRdb's copy has only in-frame clones and leaves some out. The table has more than 80,000 clones, roughly four fifths seen once. The sample taken for sequencing was PBMCs. The receptors originated from a female donor in good health and CMV-seropositive.

The rearrangement uses TRBV11-2 and TRBJ2-5, with TRBD2 matching over 7 bases. With 5 bases clipped from V and 11 bases from J, the junction kept 14 bases outside the gene matches. CDR1 SGHAT and CDR2 FQNNGV come from the germline V gene. The CDR3 has 14 residues. CDR3 coding DNA: TGTGCCAGCAGCACCAGCGGGACGTCCCAATTGCAGTACTTC. Translating gives CASSTSGTSQLQYF.

The chain has TRBV6-1 and TRBJ1-2, with a tentative D call TRBD1 (5 bases). Germline V gene lookup returns CDR1 MNHNS and CDR2 SASEGT. CDR3 size: 15 residues. Deletions cut 6 bases from V and 4 bases from J, with 18 bases between. CDR3 DNA: TGTGCCAGCAGAGAGTTAGACGGGGGACCCTATGGCTACACCTTC. It encodes CASRELDGGPYGYTF.

The gene calls are TRBV20-1 and TRBJ1-1, with no clear D. Trimming removed 3 bases at V and 8 bases at J, with 10 bases between. CDR3 length: 11 amino acids. The germline CDR1 and CDR2 sequences are DFQATT and SNEGSKA (reference sequence). Written as DNA, the CDR3 is TGCAGTGCTAGGACGAAGGAGGAAGCTTTCTTT. Its translation is CSARTKEEAFF.

This chain connects TRBV11-2 to TRBJ2-3; TRBD1 aligns across 8 bases. Looked up from germline, CDR1 is SGHAT and CDR2 is FQNNGV. The CDR3 length is 17 residues. The J segment lost 0 bases and the V segment lost 5 bases, leaving 10 bases of the junction unmatched. CDR3: CASSRPRTGLSTDTQYF. The CDR3 DNA is TGTGCCAGCAGCCGCCCTAGGACAGGGCTTAGCACAGATACGCAGTATTTT.

V is TRBV5-6 and J is TRBJ1-5; D not resolved. The length of the CDR3 is 14 residues. From germline, CDR1 is SGHDT and CDR2 YYEEEE. The ends were cut back, 1 base at V and 3 bases at J, with 8 bases in the middle. CDR3 protein: CASSLSPINQPQHF. The CDR3 DNA is TGTGCCAGCAGCTTGAGCCCGATCAATCAGCCCCAGCATTTT. The full variable domain, its missing parts supplied by reference TRBV5-6 and TRBJ1-5, is DAGVTQSPTHLIKTRGQQVTLRCSPKSGHDTVSWYQQALGQGPQFIFQYYEEEERQRGNFPDRFSGHQFPNYSSELNVNALLLGDSALYLCASSLSPINQPQHFGDGTRLSIL.

This clone was detected once. The chain recombines TRBV10-2 with TRBJ1-2; 7 bases agree with TRBD1. The V gene's germline CDR1 is WSHSY and CDR2 SAAADI. The CDR3 contains 12 residues. J lost 8 bases, V lost 7 bases, and 7 bases had no gene match. The CDR3 sequence: CASTKTGKGYTF. DNA for the CDR3: TGCGCCAGCACCAAGACAGGGAAGGGCTACACCTTC.

CDR3 loop: CASSLVGDEAFF. The CDR3 nucleotides read TGTGCCAGCAGCTTAGTAGGAGATGAAGCTTTCTTT. J is TRBJ1-1 and V is TRBV7-6; D is unresolved. The germline V gene has CDR1 SGHVS and CDR2 FNYEAQ. V dropped 1 base and J dropped 7 bases, with 7 bases sitting between them. This CDR3 is 12 amino acids long.

The chain recombines TRBV21-1 with TRBJ2-3; TRBD1 is the table's D call, not checked against the DNA. TRBV21-1 is a listed pseudogene. The CDR3 is made up of 18 amino acids. Written as DNA, the CDR3 is TGTGCCAGCAGCAAAGGAGACAGGTTCACGGAGAGCACAGATACGCAGTATTTT. Translating it yields CASSKGDRFTESTDTQYF.

The genes are TRBV7-9 and TRBJ2-3; a possible D gene is TRBD2 (6 bases). Germline-derived CDR1 and CDR2 are SEHNR and FQNEAQ (reference sequence). The CDR3 is 13 residues long. Trimming took 1 base from V and 4 from J, leaving 6 bases between them. Here the CDR3 reads CASSLGGADTQYF. The CDR3 DNA reads TGTGCCAGCAGCTTAGGCGGGGCAGATACGCAGTATTTT.

The chain recombines TRBV7-2 with TRBJ1-1; 10 bases are shared with TRBD1. Trimming at V came to 3 bases and at J to 8 bases, leaving 6 bases not matched to a gene. Germline CDR1 SGHTA, CDR2 FQGNSA. The CDR3 sequence is 14 residues long. As DNA, the CDR3 is TGTGCCAGCAGCTTGTGGACAGGGGGGAGAGAAGCTTTCTTT. Its translation is CASSLWTGGREAFF.

The chain recombines TRBV18 with TRBJ1-5; no definite D call. Trimming took off 3 bases at V and 0 bases at J, with 9 bases between the two ends. Germline assignment: CDR1 KGHSH and CDR2 LQKENI. This CDR3 region has 15 residues. The chain's CDR3 is CASSPAGNSNQPQHF. In nucleotides, the CDR3 is TGTGCCAGCTCACCGGCGGGAAATAGCAATCAGCCCCAGCATTTT.

V gene TRBV4-1 combines with J gene TRBJ1-4; perhaps TRBD1 as D (5 bases). The V end lost 0 bases, the J end lost 5 bases, and 19 bases lay between the germline ends. CDR1 is MGHRA and CDR2 is YSYEKL in the germline V gene. The length of the CDR3 is 18 residues. The CDR3 coding sequence is TGCGCCAGCAGCCAAGACCCCATACAGACAGTCCTAAATGAAAAACTGTTTTTT. Encoded protein: CASSQDPIQTVLNEKLFF.

The CDR3 protein is CASSPTTGLDEQFF. The CDR3 DNA is TGCGCCAGCAGCCCAACCACGGGGTTGGATGAGCAGTTCTTC. V gene TRBV5-1 combines with J gene TRBJ2-1; D might be TRBD2 (5 bases). The V end was cut by 4 bases, the J end by 8 bases, with 16 bases between. The CDR3 has 14 amino acids. Germline V gives CDR1 SGHRS, CDR2 YFSETQ.

The V call is TRBV29-1, the J call TRBJ1-2; 10 bases are a match to TRBD1. The trim removed 6 bases at V and 2 bases at J, leaving 6 bases unmatched. The germline gives CDR1 SQVTM, CDR2 ANQGSEA. This CDR3 is 14 amino acids long. Written as DNA, the CDR3 is TGCAGCGTAGACCGGGACAGGGGCAACTATGGCTACACCTTC. Translated: CSVDRDRGNYGYTF.

This clone occurred once. This chain uses TRBV13 with TRBJ1-1, with 9 bases that match TRBD1. Germline CDR1 and CDR2: PRHDT and FYEKMQ (reference sequence). With 3 bases clipped from V and 4 bases from J, the junction kept 3 bases outside the gene matches. The CDR3 runs 14 residues. DNA for the CDR3: TGTGCCAGCAGCTTCGGGACAGGGCTCACTGAAGCTTTCTTT. Translation gives CASSFGTGLTEAFF.

The rearrangement links TRBV7-9 to TRBJ2-7; the match to TRBD1 covers 12 bases. CDR3 size: 15 residues. The V and J ends lost 8 bases and 3 bases, in that order; junction bases with no gene match: 8. Germline V lookup: CDR1 SEHNR, CDR2 FQNEAQ (reference sequence). The CDR3 sequence: CASGTGTGGFYEQYF. CDR3 sequence (DNA): TGTGCCAGCGGTACCGGGACAGGGGGCTTCTACGAGCAGTACTTC.

The chain has TRBV7-9 and TRBJ1-1, with a weak D call TRBD1 (5 bases). V lost 0 bases and J lost 1, with 9 bases in between. Per the germline V gene, CDR1 is SEHNR and CDR2 is FQNEAQ (reference sequence). The CDR3 sequence is 15 residues long. DNA for the CDR3: TGTGCCAGCAGCTTAGCCAGGGAACCGAACACTGAAGCTTTCTTT. Translating it yields CASSLAREPNTEAFF.

This clone has only one observation. The rearrangement uses TRBV7-2 and TRBJ1-1; D unresolved. The CDR3 has 14 residues. V lost 1 base, J lost 7 bases, and 13 bases lay in between. CDR1 is SGHTA and CDR2 is FQGNSA in the germline V gene. The CDR3 region is CASSLEGLPGEAFF. The CDR3 DNA reads TGTGCCAGCAGCTTAGAAGGTTTACCAGGTGAAGCTTTCTTT. The full variable domain, rest sourced from reference TRBV7-2 and TRBJ1-1, is GAGVSQSPSNKVTEKGKDVELRCDPISGHTALYWYRQSLGQGLEFLIYFQGNSAPDKSGLPSDRFSAERTGGSVSTLTIQRTQQEDSAVYLCASSLEGLPGEAFFGQGTRLTVV.

This clone was seen just once. V usage is TRBV27 and J usage is TRBJ2-3, with 7 bases that match TRBD1. Germline CDR1 MNHEY, CDR2 SMNVEV (reference sequence). The CDR3 spans 17 residues. Trimming removed 5 bases from V and 4 bases from J; junction bases left unmatched: 15. In DNA form, the CDR3 reads TGTGCCAGCAGTCACCACCTACTTAGACAGGGACCAGATACGCAGTATTTT. Translation: CASSHHLLRQGPDTQYF.

This clone is a singleton in its sample. This sequence joins TRBV2 and TRBJ1-5; 7 bases are a match to TRBD1. This CDR3 spans 15 amino acids. The germline gives CDR1 SNHLY, CDR2 FYNNEI. Trimming took 3 bases from V and 6 from J; bases not matched to a gene: 8. The CDR3 nucleotides are TGTGCCAGCAGTGATGGCAGGGGGGTCAGTCAGCCCCAGCATTTT. Protein sequence: CASSDGRGVSQPQHF.

The rearrangement uses TRBV6-5 and TRBJ2-2; 9 positions agree with TRBD1. Germline lookup yields CDR1 MNHEY and CDR2 SVGAGI. V shed 4 bases, J shed 6 bases, and the junction held 6 bases outside the gene matches. CDR3 length equals 15 residues. For the CDR3, the DNA is TGTGCCAGCAGTTCTAACAGGGGGCTGGCCGGGGAGCTGTTTTTT. Its translation is CASSSNRGLAGELFF.